The 12 T cell receptor beta chains reported below all come from one sample, sequenced in a study of blood T cells in healthy people across ages. Primed by a sample-barcoded 5' primer and a J-beta primer mix, a second PCR proceeded for roughly 7 to 11 cycles. TCRdb re-called the 5' RACE reads with MiXCR, one entry per CDR3 protein. The sample carries roughly 1,000,000 distinct CDR3 sequences, 20% to 25% recorded once. The same sample was also studied in work on T cells of mothers and their children.

Sequenced sample: blood. These receptors came from a girl aged 2 to 9 in good health.

The chain employs TRBV5-6 and TRBJ1-3; 9 nucleotides align to TRBD1. Germline V gene data show CDR1 as SGHDT and CDR2 as YYEEEE. V shed 3 bases, J shed 8 bases, and the junction held 3 bases outside the gene matches. This CDR3 comprises 13 residues. The CDR3 spells CASSWTGEDTIYF. CDR3 coding DNA: TGTGCCAGCAGCTGGACAGGGGAGGACACCATATATTTT. Drawing the rest from reference TRBV5-6 and TRBJ1-3, the complete variable domain is DAGVTQSPTHLIKTRGQQVTLRCSPKSGHDTVSWYQQALGQGPQFIFQYYEEEERQRGNFPDRFSGHQFPNYSSELNVNALLLGDSALYLCASSWTGEDTIYFGEGSWLTVV.

V usage is TRBV29-1 and J usage is TRBJ2-4; 11 bases are shared with TRBD2. The CDR3 sequence is 18 residues long. J was trimmed by 1 base and V by 7 bases; bases with no gene match: 15. Looked up from germline, CDR1 is SQVTM and CDR2 is ANQGSEA. CDR3 sequence reads: CSGVAGGPSMVAKNIQYF. The CDR3 bases are TGCAGCGGCGTAGCGGGAGGGCCCTCGATGGTTGCCAAAAACATTCAGTACTTC.

The table lists this clonotype with a few counts. The chain is built from TRBV5-1 and TRBJ2-5; D remains ambiguous. Trimming pared 0 bases from V and 2 bases from J, leaving 11 bases between. The CDR3 spans 15 residues. Germline loops: CDR1 SGHRS, CDR2 YFSETQ. The CDR3 reads CASSLVQDGQETQYF. The CDR3 DNA follows: TGCGCCAGCAGCTTGGTTCAGGACGGGCAAGAGACCCAGTACTTC.

This clonotype was observed a few times. At one of its ends the junction is not consistent with the germline gene, which may arise from a read error. The J gene is TRBJ2-7, the V gene TRBV5-1, with D perhaps matching TRBD1 or TRBD2 (5 bases each). In germline, CDR1 is SGHRS, CDR2 YFSETQ. This CDR3 spans 14 amino acids. CDR3 DNA: TGCGCCAGCACCTTGGGGACGGGCTCCTACGAGCAGTACTTC. This translates into CASTLGTGSYEQYF.

The rearrangement joins TRBV20-1 to TRBJ2-1; 10 nucleotides match TRBD1. V gave up 5 bases and J gave up 4 bases; unmatched junction bases: 8. The germline V gene has CDR1 DFQATT and CDR2 SNEGSKA (reference sequence). The CDR3 runs 15 residues. The CDR3 protein is CSAQKRDRGYNEQFF. The CDR3 nucleotides are TGCAGTGCTCAAAAAAGGGACAGGGGATACAATGAGCAGTTCTTC.

The V gene is TRBV7-2, the J gene TRBJ2-4; perhaps TRBD1 as D (7 bases). With 6 bases removed from V and 2 bases from J, the gap between germline ends came to 11 bases. Germline CDR1 and CDR2: SGHTA and FQGNSA. The CDR3 is 14 amino acids. The CDR3 coding sequence is TGTGCCAGCAGTCAGGGGGGAACCAAAAACATTCAGTACTTC. Its translation: CASSQGGTKNIQYF.

The rearrangement joins TRBV20-1 to TRBJ2-7, with a possible D match to TRBD1 (6 bases). CDR1 and CDR2 (germline): DFQATT, SNEGSKA (reference sequence). The CDR3 covers 16 residues. Between the trimmed V and J ends, which lost 3 bases and 6 bases, there was a span of 24 bases. In DNA, the CDR3 is TGCAGTGCTAGGAATGCCTGGGCTCAGGGGATGAGCGAGCAGTACTTC. Translating it yields CSARNAWAQGMSEQYF.

The rearrangement uses TRBV6-1 and TRBJ2-5, with D unresolved. The V end was cut by 3 bases, the J end by 1 base, with 3 bases between. In germline, CDR1 is MNHNS, CDR2 SASEGT. CDR3 length: 12 amino acids. The CDR3 DNA reads TGTGCCAGCAGTGAGACCCAAGAGACCCAGTACTTC. Encoded protein: CASSETQETQYF.

This clonotype was picked up a small number of times. The junction differs from germline at one of its ends, possibly a read error. The rearrangement uses TRBV6-6 and TRBJ2-1; D ambiguous. Germline assignment: CDR1 MNHNY and CDR2 SVGAGI (reference sequence). There are 12 residues in the CDR3. This chain's CDR3 is CASCYSLETQHF. CDR3 nucleotide sequence: TGTGCCAGCTGTTACTCTCTGGAGACCCAGCACTTC.

This rearrangement joins TRBV5-6 to TRBJ1-2; D uncertain. In germline, CDR1 is SGHDT, CDR2 YYEEEE. The length of the CDR3 is 15 residues. V lost 0 bases and J 0 bases, leaving 9 bases between the germline ends. CDR3 sequence reads: CASSLEGESNYGYTF. CDR3 DNA sequence: TGTGCCAGCAGCTTGGAAGGAGAGTCTAACTATGGCTACACCTTC.

The chain employs TRBV20-1 and TRBJ1-5, with D possibly TRBD1 on 5 matching bases. V lost 5 bases and J lost 4, with 15 bases in between. The CDR3 has 14 residues. CDR1 and CDR2 (germline): DFQATT, SNEGSKA (reference sequence). In DNA form, the CDR3 reads TGCAGTGCTCTGGGACTAGCGGGGAATCAGCCCCAGCATTTT. This codes for CSALGLAGNQPQHF.

This clonotype was detected only a few times. A read error may produce the germline difference seen at one junction end. The rearrangement links TRBV11-2 to TRBJ1-2; D gene ambiguous. The CDR3 runs 19 residues. Per the germline V gene, CDR1 is SGHAT and CDR2 is FQNNGV. The CDR3 spells CASGLDGPMGAGHIWGYTF. The CDR3 DNA follows: TGTGCCAGCGGCTTAGATGGGCCGATGGGCGCAGGTCACATTTGGGGCTACACCTTC.